The 24 T cell receptor beta chains below were found in one sample sequenced in a study of PD-L1 blockade in urothelial cancer. The assay was immunoSEQ multiplex PCR, and TCRdb's table has in-frame clones only and misses some. The sample lists 95,000 or so clones, more than 75% occurring once. The time point here: pretreatment peripheral blood. The material sequenced was PBMCs, taken around atezolizumab (anti-PD-L1) treatment. Receptors were obtained from a man in his 60s with urothelial cancer.

The chain joins TRBV18 to TRBJ1-2; D not resolved. The ends were cut back, 6 bases at V and 6 bases at J, with 17 bases in the middle. Germline-derived CDR1 and CDR2 are KGHSH and LQKENI. The CDR3 spans 14 residues. The CDR3 nucleotides are TGTGCCAGCTCCCTAAAGCTGGAGACTGATGGCTACACCTTC. Residues: CASSLKLETDGYTF.

The V and J genes are TRBV11-3 and TRBJ2-3; 7 bases are shared with TRBD2. Losses at the gene ends were 0 bases for V and 3 bases for J; bases not matched to a gene: 3. Germline assignment: CDR1 SGHNT and CDR2 YENEEA. CDR3 size: 15 residues. The CDR3 DNA follows: TGTGCCAGCAGCTTAGACGGGGGGTCGACAGATACGCAGTATTTT. It codes for CASSLDGGSTDTQYF.

The V and J genes are TRBV5-4 and TRBJ2-2, with a tentative D call TRBD2 (5 bases). V dropped 4 bases and J dropped 1 base, with 14 bases sitting between them. This CDR3 has 16 residues. The V gene's germline CDR1 is SGHNT and CDR2 YYREEE (reference sequence). The CDR3 spells CASSPVGGGNTGELFF. In DNA form, the CDR3 reads TGTGCCAGCAGCCCTGTCGGAGGAGGGAACACCGGGGAGCTGTTTTTT.

The chain links TRBV25-1 to TRBJ2-5; the D is unclear. V was clipped by 5 bases and J by 1 base, with 8 bases between them. Germline-derived CDR1 and CDR2 are MGHDK and SYGVNS. The CDR3 spans 13 residues. The CDR3 nucleotides read TGTGCCAGCAGTTGGCCCACCCAAGAGACCCAGTACTTC. This codes for CASSWPTQETQYF.

The chain has TRBV4-1 and TRBJ2-1; 7 bases fit TRBD2. The length of the CDR3 is 13 residues. With V trimmed by 11 bases and J by 0 bases, 4 bases remained unmatched. The germline V gene encodes CDR1 MGHRA and CDR2 YSYEKL. The chain's CDR3 is CAVGGSSYNEQFF. CDR3 in DNA: TGCGCCGTCGGGGGGAGCTCCTACAATGAGCAGTTCTTC.

The chain uses TRBV9 and TRBJ2-1, with 9 bases matching TRBD1. From germline, CDR1 is SGDLS and CDR2 YYNGEE. The CDR3 is 16 residues long. The junction had 9 bases not matched to a gene; V was cut back by 1 base and J by 7 bases. CDR3 amino acids: CASSVSPRTGDNEQFF. As DNA, the CDR3 is TGTGCCAGCAGCGTATCCCCGAGGACAGGGGATAATGAGCAGTTCTTC.

The gene calls are TRBV5-4 and TRBJ2-3; D is perhaps TRBD2 (5 bases). This CDR3 is built from 17 residues. V was trimmed by 3 bases and J by 0 bases, leaving 17 bases between them. The germline V gene has CDR1 SGHNT and CDR2 YYREEE (reference sequence). In nucleotides, the CDR3 is TGTGCCAGCAGCTCCCTGACCGCGGGTACTAGCACAGATACGCAGTATTTT. Protein product: CASSSLTAGTSTDTQYF.

The V and J genes are TRBV6-1 and TRBJ2-7, with TRBD1 identical over 11 bases. Germline V gives CDR1 MNHNS, CDR2 SASEGT. V lost 7 bases, J lost 2 bases, and 4 bases stayed unmatched. The CDR3 has 14 residues. Here the CDR3 reads CASIGGQGAYEQYF. In DNA, the CDR3 is TGTGCCAGCATAGGGGGACAGGGGGCCTACGAGCAGTACTTC.

The chain combines TRBV18 with TRBJ1-2; 11 bases line up with TRBD1. The germline CDR1 and CDR2 sequences are KGHSH and LQKENI. This CDR3 region has 15 residues. V lost 3 bases to trimming and J lost 3 bases; unmatched junction nucleotides: 3. The CDR3 DNA follows: TGTGCCAGCTCACCGGGACAGGGGGATTACTATGGCTACACCTTC. Its translation: CASSPGQGDYYGYTF.

The chain links TRBV29-1 to TRBJ2-7; maybe TRBD1 (5 bases). The ends were cut back, 1 base at V and 1 base at J, with 14 bases in the middle. The CDR3 runs 15 residues. The V gene's germline CDR1 is SQVTM and CDR2 ANQGSEA. The CDR3 DNA reads as TGCAGCGTTGAAGCAGACGACAGCGAGTCCTACGAGCAGTACTTC. Translating gives CSVEADDSESYEQYF.

This clone was recorded a few times. The genes are TRBV19 and TRBJ2-7; perhaps TRBD1 as D (6 bases). Germline V CDR1 and CDR2: LNHDA, SQIVND (reference sequence). Trimming stripped 8 bases from V and 0 bases from J, with 14 bases between. This CDR3 has 14 amino acids. The CDR3 protein is CASSPGHSSYEQYF. The CDR3 DNA reads TGTGCCAGTTCTCCGGGACACAGCTCCTACGAGCAGTACTTC. The full variable domain, with the rest looked up from reference TRBV19 and TRBJ2-7, is DGGITQSPKYLFRKEGQNVTLSCEQNLNHDAMYWYRQDPGQGLRLIYYSQIVNDFQKGDIAEGYSVSREKKESFPLTVTSAQKNPTAFYLCASSPGHSSYEQYFGPGTRLTVT.

The gene calls are TRBV30 and TRBJ2-7; 11 bases match TRBD2. V was pared by 2 bases and J by 3 bases, with 6 bases of the junction left unmatched. This CDR3 has 15 residues. Per the germline V gene, CDR1 is GTSNPN and CDR2 is SVGIG (reference sequence). DNA for the CDR3: TGTGCCTGGAGTCCCCCGGGGACTAGCGGCTACGAGCAGTACTTC. Protein sequence: CAWSPPGTSGYEQYF.

This chain connects TRBV7-9 to TRBJ2-2; D is uncertain. CDR1 and CDR2 (germline): SEHNR, FQNEAQ (reference sequence). Trimming took off 0 bases at V and 5 bases at J, with 10 bases between the two ends. The length of the CDR3 is 15 residues. The CDR3 sequence: CASSLATAVTGELFF. CDR3 in DNA: TGTGCCAGCAGCTTAGCAACAGCCGTTACCGGGGAGCTGTTTTTT. Full variable domain (rest looked up from reference TRBV7-9 and TRBJ2-2): DTGVSQNPRHKITKRGQNVTFRCDPISEHNRLYWYRQTLGQGPEFLTYFQNEAQLEKSRLLSDRFSAERPKGSFSTLEIQRTEQGDSAMYLCASSLATAVTGELFFGEGSRLTVL.

This clone occurred once. The chain joins TRBV5-5 to TRBJ2-5, with 9 bases aligning to TRBD1. Looked up from germline, CDR1 is SGHKS and CDR2 is YYEKEE (reference sequence). This CDR3 comprises 16 residues. V lost 1 base and J lost 2; bases outside the gene matches: 6. The CDR3 sequence is CASSLWGQGGQETQYF. The CDR3 DNA follows: TGTGCCAGCAGCTTGTGGGGACAGGGTGGACAAGAGACCCAGTACTTC.

The chain has TRBV5-6 and TRBJ1-3; D is unclear. Trimming cost V 3 bases and J 2 bases, with 12 bases left between them. Germline CDR1 and CDR2: SGHDT and YYEEEE. This CDR3 has 15 amino acids. Here the CDR3 DNA reads TGTGCCAGCAGCTCCTCCCGGAGGGCTGGAAACACCATATATTTT. Translated: CASSSSRRAGNTIYF. Drawing the rest from reference TRBV5-6 and TRBJ1-3, the complete variable domain is DAGVTQSPTHLIKTRGQQVTLRCSPKSGHDTVSWYQQALGQGPQFIFQYYEEEERQRGNFPDRFSGHQFPNYSSELNVNALLLGDSALYLCASSSSRRAGNTIYFGEGSWLTVV.

The chain joins TRBV7-6 to TRBJ2-5; maybe TRBD1 (6 bases). CDR1 is SGHVS, CDR2 FNYEAQ, per germline. The ends were cut back, 4 bases at V and 4 bases at J, with 10 bases in the middle. The CDR3 is 13 amino acids. As DNA, the CDR3 is TGTGCCAGCAGCTCCGGGACATTAGAGACCCAGTACTTC. This gives the protein CASSSGTLETQYF.

This clone was seen only once. The chain employs TRBV30 and TRBJ2-3; D is possibly TRBD2 (5 bases). V lost 1 base, J lost 0 bases, and 8 bases lay in between. CDR1 GTSNPN and CDR2 SVGIG come from the germline V gene (reference sequence). The length of the CDR3 is 14 residues. The DNA of the CDR3 is TGTGCCTGGAGTGATGGACTGAGCACAGATACGCAGTATTTT. It is translated as CAWSDGLSTDTQYF.

This clone was seen a handful of times. The V call is TRBV7-2, the J call TRBJ2-2; D might be TRBD2 (5 bases). This CDR3 region has 17 residues. Per the germline V gene, CDR1 is SGHTA and CDR2 is FQGNSA. The V end lost 1 base, the J end lost 3 bases, and 15 bases lay between the germline ends. CDR3 region: CASSLGLASSYTGELFF. The CDR3 DNA reads as TGTGCCAGCAGCTTAGGTCTGGCTAGCAGTTACACCGGGGAGCTGTTTTTT.

This clone was counted only a few times. CDR3 amino acids: CASSPGQGMSGELFF. The CDR3 region has the DNA TGTGCCAGTAGTCCAGGACAGGGAATGTCCGGGGAGCTGTTTTTT. V gene TRBV19 combines with J gene TRBJ2-2; 8 nucleotides align to TRBD1. With 5 bases clipped from V and 6 bases from J, the junction kept 8 bases outside the gene matches. Per germline, CDR1 LNHDA and CDR2 SQIVND (reference sequence). The CDR3 is made up of 15 amino acids.

The chain couples TRBV4-2 to TRBJ2-7; D is undetermined. Germline V gene lookup returns CDR1 LGHNA and CDR2 YNFKEQ. This CDR3 spans 13 amino acids. Trimming stripped 4 bases from V and 2 bases from J, with 9 bases between. CDR3 amino acids: CASSPQVAYEQYF. CDR3 in DNA: TGTGCCAGCAGCCCGCAAGTAGCCTACGAGCAGTACTTC.

The chain is built from TRBV7-2 and TRBJ1-2, with 8 bases fitting TRBD1. Germline values: CDR1 SGHTA, CDR2 FQGNSA. V dropped 4 bases and J dropped 5; count of bases not matched to a gene: 12. The CDR3 is made up of 16 amino acids. CDR3 in amino acids: CASSSPTGTGMYGYTF. The CDR3 DNA is TGTGCCAGCAGCTCCCCGACGGGGACAGGAATGTATGGCTACACCTTC. Variable domain in full (rest from reference TRBV7-2 and TRBJ1-2): GAGVSQSPSNKVTEKGKDVELRCDPISGHTALYWYRQSLGQGLEFLIYFQGNSAPDKSGLPSDRFSAERTGGSVSTLTIQRTQQEDSAVYLCASSSPTGTGMYGYTFGSGTRLTVV.

The chain links TRBV4-3 to TRBJ1-3; no firm D call. Trimming left V 1 base short and J 0 bases short, with 7 bases between. The CDR3 is made up of 15 amino acids. Germline V gene data show CDR1 as LGHNA and CDR2 as YSLEER. CDR3 sequence reads: CASSQVPSSGNTIYF. Here the CDR3 DNA reads TGCGCCAGCAGCCAAGTGCCCAGCTCTGGAAACACCATATATTTT.

This chain links TRBV11-2 with TRBJ2-3; 8 nucleotides agree with TRBD1. Germline V gives CDR1 SGHAT, CDR2 FQNNGV. CDR3 size: 15 residues. Trimming took 6 bases from V and 5 from J; bases not matched to a gene: 10. CDR3 region: CASRAQGALIDTQYF. The CDR3 bases are TGTGCCAGCAGAGCTCAGGGGGCGCTCATAGATACGCAGTATTTT. The variable domain in full, with the rest retrieved from reference TRBV11-2 and TRBJ2-3, is EAGVAQSPRYKIIEKRQSVAFWCNPISGHATLYWYQQILGQGPKLLIQFQNNGVVDDSQLPKDRFSAERLKGVDSTLKIQPAKLEDSAVYLCASRAQGALIDTQYFGPGTRLTVL.

This chain connects TRBV28 to TRBJ2-5; 13 nucleotides match TRBD2. Germline assignment: CDR1 MDHEN and CDR2 SYDVKM. This CDR3 is built from 15 residues. V shed 5 bases and J 5 bases; nucleotides not matched to a gene: 5. CDR3 loop: CASSPGLAGSETQYF. Written as DNA, the CDR3 is TGTGCCAGCAGTCCGGGACTAGCGGGATCGGAGACCCAGTACTTC.